At least ten counts were recorded for the clone carrying this T cell receptor beta chain. Its cognate antigen is unknown. This sample was taken from a study of T cells after yellow fever vaccination. Study findings and constraints: Weaker in magnitude, the secondary response showed a faster peak on day 5 versus 15. The bulk population could contribute abundant contaminating clonotypes to FACS-sorted repertoires.

UMIs and a universal primer site were added when TCR cDNA was made by 5'RACE template switching. TCRdb re-called the 5' RACE reads through MiXCR, storing one row per CDR3 protein. The table shows some 250,000 distinct CDR3 sequences, with more than 3.5% occurring only once. This CDR3 comprises 14 residues. Trimming removed 0 bases from V and 0 bases from J; junction bases left unmatched: 2. Germline CDR1 DFQATT, CDR2 SNEGSKA (reference sequence). The clonotype comes from a man between 18 and 29 years old who received the YFV17D yellow fever vaccine. J is TRBJ2-7 and V is TRBV20-1, with 7 bases matching TRBD2. The sequences come from PBMCs, collected 15 days after the yellow fever booster vaccination. The CDR3 DNA reads TGCAGTGCTAGAGAAGCGGGAAGCTCCTACGAGCAGTACGTC. Residues: CSAREAGSSYEQYV.